The present T cell receptor beta chain was sequenced within a study of T-cell reconstitution after alpha-beta-depleted transplantation in children. The library targeted TCRbeta and was prepared with unique molecular identifiers. TCRdb reprocessed the PCR reads via MiXCR and lists one record per CDR3 protein. The data show more than 450,000 distinct CDR3 sequences, with 15% to 20% seen just once and 2.5% to 3.5% held by the top ten. The V and J ends lost 4 bases and 5 bases, in that order; junction bases with no gene match: 5. Germline V lookup: CDR1 LGHDT, CDR2 YNNKEL (reference sequence). The CDR3 runs 14 residues.

The V call is TRBV3-1, the J call TRBJ2-1, with TRBD1 matching over 7 bases. Sample: PBMCs from the stem cell graft donor, taken from the stem cell graft. The TCR sequence derives from a human donor who donated a stem cell graft to a child with acute lymphoblastic leukemia. CDR3 in amino acids: CASSPWTGNNEQFF. The CDR3 bases are TGTGCCAGCAGCCCCTGGACAGGCAACAATGAGCAGTTCTTC.